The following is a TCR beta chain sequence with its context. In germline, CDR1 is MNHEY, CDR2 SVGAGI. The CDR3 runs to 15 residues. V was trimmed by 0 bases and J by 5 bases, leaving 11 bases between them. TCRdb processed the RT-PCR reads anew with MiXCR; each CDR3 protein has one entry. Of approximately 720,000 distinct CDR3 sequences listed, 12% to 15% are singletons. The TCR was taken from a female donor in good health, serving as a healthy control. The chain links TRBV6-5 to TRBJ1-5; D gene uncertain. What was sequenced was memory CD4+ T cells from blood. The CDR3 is CASSYSGGVDQPQHF. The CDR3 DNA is TGTGCCAGCAGTTACTCCGGCGGGGTCGATCAGCCCCAGCATTTT.